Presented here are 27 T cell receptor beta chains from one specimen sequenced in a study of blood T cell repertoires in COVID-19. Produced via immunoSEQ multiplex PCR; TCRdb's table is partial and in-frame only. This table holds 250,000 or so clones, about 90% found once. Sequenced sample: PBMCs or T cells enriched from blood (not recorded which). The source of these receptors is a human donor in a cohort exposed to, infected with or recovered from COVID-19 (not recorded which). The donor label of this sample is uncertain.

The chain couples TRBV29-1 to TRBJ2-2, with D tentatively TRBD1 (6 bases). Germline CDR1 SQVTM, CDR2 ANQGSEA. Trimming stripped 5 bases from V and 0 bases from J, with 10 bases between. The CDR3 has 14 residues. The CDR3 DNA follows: TGCAGCGTTTCCCAGGGGACGAACACCGGGGAGCTGTTTTTT. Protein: CSVSQGTNTGELFF.

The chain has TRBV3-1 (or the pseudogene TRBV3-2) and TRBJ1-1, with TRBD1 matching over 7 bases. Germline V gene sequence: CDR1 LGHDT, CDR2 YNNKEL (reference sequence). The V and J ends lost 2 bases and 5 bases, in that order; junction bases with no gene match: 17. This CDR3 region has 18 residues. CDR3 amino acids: CASSQLTSYTGDGTEAFF. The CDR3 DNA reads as TGTGCCAGCAGCCAACTTACGTCCTATACAGGGGATGGTACTGAAGCTTTCTTT.

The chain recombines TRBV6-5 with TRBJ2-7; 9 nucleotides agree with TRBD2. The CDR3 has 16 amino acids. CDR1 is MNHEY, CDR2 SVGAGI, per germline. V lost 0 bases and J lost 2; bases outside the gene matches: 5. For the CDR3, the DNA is TGTGCCAGCAGTTACTCGAGGGCTAGCGGGGCCTACGAGCAGTACTTC. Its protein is CASSYSRASGAYEQYF.

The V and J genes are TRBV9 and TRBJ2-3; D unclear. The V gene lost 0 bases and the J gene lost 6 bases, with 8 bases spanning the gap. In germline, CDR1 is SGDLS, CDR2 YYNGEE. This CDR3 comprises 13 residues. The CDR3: CASSVADLDTQYF. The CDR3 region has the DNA TGTGCCAGCAGCGTAGCCGACTTGGATACGCAGTATTTT.

CDR3 nucleotide sequence: TGTGCCAGCAGCTTAGTCCTAGTAGGAGGTGACTATGGCTACACCTTC. It translates to CASSLVLVGGDYGYTF. V and J are TRBV7-2 and TRBJ1-2; D gene ambiguous. This CDR3 region has 16 residues. The V end was cut by 1 base, the J end by 3 bases, with 15 bases between. Germline loops: CDR1 SGHTA, CDR2 FQGNSA.

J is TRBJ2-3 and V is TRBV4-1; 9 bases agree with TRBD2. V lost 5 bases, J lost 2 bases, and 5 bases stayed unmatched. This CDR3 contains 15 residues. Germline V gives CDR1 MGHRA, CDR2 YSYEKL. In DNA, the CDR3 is TGCGCCAGCAGCTCTAGCGGGGAGCACACAGATACGCAGTATTTT. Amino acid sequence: CASSSSGEHTDTQYF.

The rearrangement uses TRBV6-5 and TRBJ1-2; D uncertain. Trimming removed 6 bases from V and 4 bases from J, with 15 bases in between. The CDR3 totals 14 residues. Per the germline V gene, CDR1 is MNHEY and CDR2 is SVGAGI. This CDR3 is CASRGSTAVYGYTF. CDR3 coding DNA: TGTGCCAGCAGGGGGAGTACCGCGGTCTATGGCTACACCTTC.

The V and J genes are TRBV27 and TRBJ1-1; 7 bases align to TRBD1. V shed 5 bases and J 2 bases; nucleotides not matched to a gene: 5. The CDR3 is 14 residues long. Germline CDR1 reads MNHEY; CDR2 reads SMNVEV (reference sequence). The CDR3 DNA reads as TGTGCCAGCAGTCCAGACAGGGCAAACACTGAAGCTTTCTTT. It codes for CASSPDRANTEAFF.

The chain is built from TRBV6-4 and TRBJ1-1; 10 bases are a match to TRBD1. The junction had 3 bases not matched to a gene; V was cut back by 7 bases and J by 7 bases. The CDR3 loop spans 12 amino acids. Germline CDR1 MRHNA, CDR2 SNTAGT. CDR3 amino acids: CASNGTGVEAFF. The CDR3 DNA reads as TGTGCCAGCAACGGGACAGGGGTTGAAGCTTTCTTT.

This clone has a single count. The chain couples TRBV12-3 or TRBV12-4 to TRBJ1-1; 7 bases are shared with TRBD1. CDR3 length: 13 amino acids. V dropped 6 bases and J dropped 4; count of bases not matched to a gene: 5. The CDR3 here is CASSAQGGTEAFF. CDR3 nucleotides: TGTGCCAGCAGCGCCCAGGGGGGCACTGAAGCTTTCTTT.

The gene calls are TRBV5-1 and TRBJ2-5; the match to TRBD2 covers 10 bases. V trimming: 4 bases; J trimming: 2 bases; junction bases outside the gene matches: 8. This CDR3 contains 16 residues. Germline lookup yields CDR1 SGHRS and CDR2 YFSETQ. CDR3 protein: CASSLQAGGRQETQYF. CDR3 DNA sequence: TGCGCCAGCAGCCTACAAGCGGGGGGGCGGCAAGAGACCCAGTACTTC.

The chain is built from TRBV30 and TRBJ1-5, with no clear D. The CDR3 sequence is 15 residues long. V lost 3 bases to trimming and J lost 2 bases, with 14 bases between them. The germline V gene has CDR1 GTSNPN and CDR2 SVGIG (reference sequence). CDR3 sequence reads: CAWSRGSGGNQPQHF. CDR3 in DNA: TGTGCCTGGAGCCGAGGGTCTGGAGGCAATCAGCCCCAGCATTTT.

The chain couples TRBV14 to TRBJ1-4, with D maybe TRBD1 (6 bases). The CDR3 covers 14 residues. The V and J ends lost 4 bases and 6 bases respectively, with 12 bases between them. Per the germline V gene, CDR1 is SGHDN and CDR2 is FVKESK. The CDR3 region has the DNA TGTGCCAGCAGCCCAAGCGGGGGGCATGAAAAACTGTTTTTT. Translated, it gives CASSPSGGHEKLFF.

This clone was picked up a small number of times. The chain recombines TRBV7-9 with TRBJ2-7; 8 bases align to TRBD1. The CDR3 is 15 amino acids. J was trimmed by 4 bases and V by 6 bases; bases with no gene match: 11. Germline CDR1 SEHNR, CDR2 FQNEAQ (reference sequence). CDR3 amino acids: CASSYPPGGEYEQYF. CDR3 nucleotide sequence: TGTGCCAGCAGTTATCCACCAGGGGGCGAATACGAGCAGTACTTC.

The CDR3 DNA is TGTGCCAGCAGCTCCGGCCGGGGGTGGGAGGAGACCCAGTACTTC. Translation: CASSSGRGWEETQYF. The chain combines TRBV11-2 with TRBJ2-5; D perhaps matches TRBD2 (6 bases). The CDR3 is made up of 15 amino acids. Trimming took off 4 bases at V and 5 bases at J, with 17 bases between the two ends. Germline V gene sequence: CDR1 SGHAT, CDR2 FQNNGV. Combining the CDR3 with reference TRBV11-2 and TRBJ2-5 gives the whole variable domain EAGVAQSPRYKIIEKRQSVAFWCNPISGHATLYWYQQILGQGPKLLIQFQNNGVVDDSQLPKDRFSAERLKGVDSTLKIQPAKLEDSAVYLCASSSGRGWEETQYFGPGTRLLVL.

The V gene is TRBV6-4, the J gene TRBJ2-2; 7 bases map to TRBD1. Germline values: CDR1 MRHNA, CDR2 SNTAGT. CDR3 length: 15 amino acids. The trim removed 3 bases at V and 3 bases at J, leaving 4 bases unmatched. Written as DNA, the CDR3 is TGTGCCAGCAGTGATACAGGGGCCGACACCGGGGAGCTGTTTTTT. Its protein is CASSDTGADTGELFF.

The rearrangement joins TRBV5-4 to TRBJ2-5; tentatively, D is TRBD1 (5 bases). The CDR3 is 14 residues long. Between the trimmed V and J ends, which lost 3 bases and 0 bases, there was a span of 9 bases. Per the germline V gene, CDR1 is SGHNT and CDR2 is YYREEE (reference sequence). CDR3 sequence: CASSYGQNQETQYF. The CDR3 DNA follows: TGTGCCAGCAGCTATGGACAAAACCAAGAGACCCAGTACTTC.

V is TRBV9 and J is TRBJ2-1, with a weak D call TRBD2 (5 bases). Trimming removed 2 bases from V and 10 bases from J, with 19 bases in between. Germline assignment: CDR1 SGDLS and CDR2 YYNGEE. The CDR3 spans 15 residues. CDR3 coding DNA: TGTGCCAGCAGCGTCGAGAGGCTACCCGGGGTAGAGCAGTTCTTC. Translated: CASSVERLPGVEQFF.

As DNA, the CDR3 is TGTGCCAGCAGCTTAGGAGCAGGGGAGAAGACCGGGGAGCTGTTTTTT. Its protein product is CASSLGAGEKTGELFF. The J gene is TRBJ2-2, the V gene TRBV11-2, with TRBD1 as a possible D gene (6 bases). Germline assignment: CDR1 SGHAT and CDR2 FQNNGV. The germline V and J ends were trimmed by 1 base and 5 bases, with 14 bases remaining between them. This CDR3 spans 16 amino acids.

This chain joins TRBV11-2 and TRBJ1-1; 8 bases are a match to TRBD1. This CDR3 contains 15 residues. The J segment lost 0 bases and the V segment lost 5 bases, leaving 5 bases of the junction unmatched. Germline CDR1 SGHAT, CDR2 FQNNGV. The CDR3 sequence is CASSPGGRLNTEAFF. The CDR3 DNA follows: TGTGCCAGCAGCCCAGGGGGCAGATTGAACACTGAAGCTTTCTTT.

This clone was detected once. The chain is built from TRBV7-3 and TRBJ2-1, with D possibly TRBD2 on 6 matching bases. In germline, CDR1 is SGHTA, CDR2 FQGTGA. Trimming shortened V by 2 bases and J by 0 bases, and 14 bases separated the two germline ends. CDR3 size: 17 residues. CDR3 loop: CASSLVGGTSSYNEQFF. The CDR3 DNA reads TGTGCCAGCAGCTTAGTGGGGGGAACGAGCTCCTACAATGAGCAGTTCTTC.

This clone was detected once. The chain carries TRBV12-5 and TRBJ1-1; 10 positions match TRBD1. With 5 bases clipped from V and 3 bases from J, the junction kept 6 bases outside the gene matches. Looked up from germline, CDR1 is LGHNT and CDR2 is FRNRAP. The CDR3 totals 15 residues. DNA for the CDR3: TGTGCTAGTGGTGCCACGACAGGGGGCCACACTGAAGCTTTCTTT. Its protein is CASGATTGGHTEAFF.

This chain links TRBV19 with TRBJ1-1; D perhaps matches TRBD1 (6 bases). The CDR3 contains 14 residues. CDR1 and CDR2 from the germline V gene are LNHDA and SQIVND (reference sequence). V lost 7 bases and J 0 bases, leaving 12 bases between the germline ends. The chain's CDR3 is CASNPQGLNTEAFF. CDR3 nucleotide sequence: TGTGCCAGTAACCCACAGGGTTTGAACACTGAAGCTTTCTTT.

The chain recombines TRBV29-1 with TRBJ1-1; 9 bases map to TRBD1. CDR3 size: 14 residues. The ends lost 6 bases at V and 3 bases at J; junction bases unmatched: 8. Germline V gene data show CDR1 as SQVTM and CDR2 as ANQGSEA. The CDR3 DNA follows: TGCAGCGTCCCGGCGGACAGGGGTTACACTGAAGCTTTCTTT. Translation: CSVPADRGYTEAFF.

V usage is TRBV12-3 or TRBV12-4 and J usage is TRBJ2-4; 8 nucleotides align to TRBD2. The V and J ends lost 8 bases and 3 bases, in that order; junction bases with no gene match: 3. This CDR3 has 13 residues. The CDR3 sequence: CASGSGGKNIQYF. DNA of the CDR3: TGTGCCAGCGGCAGCGGGGGCAAAAACATTCAGTACTTC.

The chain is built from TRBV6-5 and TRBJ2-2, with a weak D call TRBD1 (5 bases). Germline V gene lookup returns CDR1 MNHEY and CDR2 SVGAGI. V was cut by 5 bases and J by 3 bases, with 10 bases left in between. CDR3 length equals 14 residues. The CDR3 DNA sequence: TGTGCCAGCAGTACAGGACCTTACACCGGGGAGCTGTTTTTT. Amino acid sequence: CASSTGPYTGELFF.

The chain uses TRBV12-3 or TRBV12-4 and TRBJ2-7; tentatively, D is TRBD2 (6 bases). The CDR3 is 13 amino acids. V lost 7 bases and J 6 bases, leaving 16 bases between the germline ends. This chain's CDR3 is CASTPDRRGEQYF. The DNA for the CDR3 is TGTGCCAGCACCCCGGATAGGAGGGGCGAGCAGTACTTC.